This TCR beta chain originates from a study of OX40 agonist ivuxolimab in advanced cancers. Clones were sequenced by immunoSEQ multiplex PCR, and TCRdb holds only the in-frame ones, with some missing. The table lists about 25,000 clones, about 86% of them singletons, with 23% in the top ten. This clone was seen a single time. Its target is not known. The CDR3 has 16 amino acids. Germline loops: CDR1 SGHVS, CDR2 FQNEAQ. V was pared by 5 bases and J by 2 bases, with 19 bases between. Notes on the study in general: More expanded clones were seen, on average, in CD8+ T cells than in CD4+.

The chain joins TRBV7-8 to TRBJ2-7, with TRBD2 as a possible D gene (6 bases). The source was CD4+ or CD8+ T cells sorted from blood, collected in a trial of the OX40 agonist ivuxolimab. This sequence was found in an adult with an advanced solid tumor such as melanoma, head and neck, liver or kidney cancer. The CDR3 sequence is CASSLSGAGLPYEQYF. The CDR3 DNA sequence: TGTGCCAGCAGCCTATCAGGCGCGGGACTCCCCTACGAGCAGTACTTC.